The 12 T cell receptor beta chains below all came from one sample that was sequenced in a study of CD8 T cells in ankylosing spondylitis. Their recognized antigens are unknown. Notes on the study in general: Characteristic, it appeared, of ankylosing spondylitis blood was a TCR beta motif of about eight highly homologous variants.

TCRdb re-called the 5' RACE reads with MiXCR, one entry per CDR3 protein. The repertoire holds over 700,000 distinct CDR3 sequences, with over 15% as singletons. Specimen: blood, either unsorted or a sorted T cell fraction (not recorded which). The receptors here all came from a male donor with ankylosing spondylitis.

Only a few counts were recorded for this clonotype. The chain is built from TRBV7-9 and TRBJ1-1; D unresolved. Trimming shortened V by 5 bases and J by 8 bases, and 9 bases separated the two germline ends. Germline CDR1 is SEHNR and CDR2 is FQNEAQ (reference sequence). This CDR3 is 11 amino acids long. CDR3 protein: CASSQTVEAFF. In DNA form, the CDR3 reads TGTGCCAGCAGCCAAACAGTAGAAGCTTTCTTT.

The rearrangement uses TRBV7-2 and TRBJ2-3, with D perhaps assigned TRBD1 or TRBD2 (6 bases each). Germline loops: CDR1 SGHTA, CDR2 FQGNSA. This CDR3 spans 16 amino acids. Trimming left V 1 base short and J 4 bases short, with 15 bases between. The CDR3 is CASSLGRGPAADTQYF. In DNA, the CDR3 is TGTGCCAGCAGCTTAGGACGGGGGCCCGCGGCAGATACGCAGTATTTT.

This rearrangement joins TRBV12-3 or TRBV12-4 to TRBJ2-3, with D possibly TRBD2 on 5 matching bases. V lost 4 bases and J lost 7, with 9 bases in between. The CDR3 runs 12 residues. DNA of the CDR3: TGTGCCAGCAGTTCTGGAGGTTATACGCAGTATTTT. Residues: CASSSGGYTQYF.

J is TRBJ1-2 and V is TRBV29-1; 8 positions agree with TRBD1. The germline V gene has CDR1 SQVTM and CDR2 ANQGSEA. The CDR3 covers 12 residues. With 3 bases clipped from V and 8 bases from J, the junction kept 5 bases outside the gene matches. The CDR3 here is CSVDDRGGGYTF. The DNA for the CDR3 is TGCAGCGTTGACGACAGGGGCGGAGGCTACACCTTC.

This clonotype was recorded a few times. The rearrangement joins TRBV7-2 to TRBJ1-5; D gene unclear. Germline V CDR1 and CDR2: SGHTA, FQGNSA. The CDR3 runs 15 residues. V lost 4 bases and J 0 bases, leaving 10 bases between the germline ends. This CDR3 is CASSYQAYSNQPQHF. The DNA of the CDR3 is TGTGCCAGCAGCTACCAAGCCTATAGCAATCAGCCCCAGCATTTT.

CDR3 sequence reads: CSARDNSVQRDPYEQYF. DNA for the CDR3: TGCAGTGCTAGAGACAATAGCGTACAGCGGGACCCCTACGAGCAGTACTTC. This chain links TRBV20-1 with TRBJ2-7, with 7 bases fitting TRBD2. Trimming cost V 0 bases and J 2 bases; bases outside gene matches: 13. Per the germline V gene, CDR1 is DFQATT and CDR2 is SNEGSKA (reference sequence). The CDR3 length is 17 residues.

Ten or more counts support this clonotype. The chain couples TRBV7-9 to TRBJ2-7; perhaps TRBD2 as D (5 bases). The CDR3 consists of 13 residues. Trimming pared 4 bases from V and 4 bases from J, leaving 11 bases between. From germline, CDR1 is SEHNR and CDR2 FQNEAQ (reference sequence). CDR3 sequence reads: CASSSQGSYEQYF. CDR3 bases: TGTGCCAGCAGCTCCCAAGGGAGTTACGAGCAGTACTTC.

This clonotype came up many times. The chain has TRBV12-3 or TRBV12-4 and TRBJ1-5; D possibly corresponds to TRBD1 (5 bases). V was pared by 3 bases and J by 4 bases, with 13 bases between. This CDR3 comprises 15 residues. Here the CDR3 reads CASSFQGVANQPQHF. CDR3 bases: TGTGCCAGCAGTTTTCAGGGAGTCGCGAATCAGCCCCAGCATTTT.

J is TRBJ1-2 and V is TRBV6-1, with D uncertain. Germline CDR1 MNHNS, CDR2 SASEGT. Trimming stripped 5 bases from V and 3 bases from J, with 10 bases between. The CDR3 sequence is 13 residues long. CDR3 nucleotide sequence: TGTGCCAGCAGTCCCTGGACGGACTATGGCTACACCTTC. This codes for CASSPWTDYGYTF.

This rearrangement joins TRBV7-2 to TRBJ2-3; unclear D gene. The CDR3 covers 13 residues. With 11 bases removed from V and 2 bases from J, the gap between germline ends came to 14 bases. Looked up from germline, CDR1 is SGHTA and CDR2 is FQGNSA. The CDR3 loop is CAAALWNTDTQYF. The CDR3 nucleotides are TGTGCCGCGGCATTATGGAACACAGATACGCAGTATTTT.

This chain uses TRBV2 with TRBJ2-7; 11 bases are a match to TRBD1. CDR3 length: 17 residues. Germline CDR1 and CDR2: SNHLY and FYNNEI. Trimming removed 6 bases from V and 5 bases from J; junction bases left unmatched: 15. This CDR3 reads CASSRPRPGQGADEQYF. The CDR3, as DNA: TGTGCCAGCAGCCGCCCCCGACCCGGACAGGGGGCAGACGAGCAGTACTTC.

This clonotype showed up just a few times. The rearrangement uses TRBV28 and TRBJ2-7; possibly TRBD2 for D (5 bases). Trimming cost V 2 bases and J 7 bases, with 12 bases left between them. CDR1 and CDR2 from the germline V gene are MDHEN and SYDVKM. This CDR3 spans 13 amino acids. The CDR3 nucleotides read TGTGCCAGCAGTTTAGGGTTCGGAGGAGAGCAGTACTTC. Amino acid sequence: CASSLGFGGEQYF.